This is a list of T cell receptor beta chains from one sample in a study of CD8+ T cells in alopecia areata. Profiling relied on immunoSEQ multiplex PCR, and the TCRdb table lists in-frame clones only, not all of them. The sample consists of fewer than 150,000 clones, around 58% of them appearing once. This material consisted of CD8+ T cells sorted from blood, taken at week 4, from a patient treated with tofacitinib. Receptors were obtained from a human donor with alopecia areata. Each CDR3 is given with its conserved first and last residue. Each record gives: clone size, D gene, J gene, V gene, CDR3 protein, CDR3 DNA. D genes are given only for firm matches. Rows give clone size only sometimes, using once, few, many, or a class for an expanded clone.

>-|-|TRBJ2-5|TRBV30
CAPEVPQETQYF
TGTGCCCCAGAGGTCCCTCAAGAGACCCAGTACTTC
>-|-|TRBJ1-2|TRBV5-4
CASSLLTEANYGYTF
TGTGCCAGCAGCTTGCTCACGGAGGCTAACTATGGCTACACCTTC
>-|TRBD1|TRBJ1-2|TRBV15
CATSSGTGFYGYTF
TGTGCCACCAGCAGCGGGACAGGGTTCTATGGCTACACCTTC
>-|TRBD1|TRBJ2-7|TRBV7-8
CASSLSSTGFEQYF
TGTGCCAGCAGCCTTTCTTCGACAGGGTTCGAGCAGTACTTC
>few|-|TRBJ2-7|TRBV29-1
CSVERQSLSYEQYF
TGCAGCGTTGAGCGTCAAAGTCTCTCCTACGAGCAGTACTTC
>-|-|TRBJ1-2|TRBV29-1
CSVEGGKGYTF
TGCAGCGTTGAGGGGGGAAAGGGCTACACCTTC
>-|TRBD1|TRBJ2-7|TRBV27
CASSASTGVHEQYF
TGTGCCAGCAGCGCCTCGACAGGGGTACACGAGCAGTACTTC
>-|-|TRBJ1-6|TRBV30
CACQRGVNSPLHF
TGTGCCTGCCAGAGGGGCGTAAATTCACCCCTCCACTTT
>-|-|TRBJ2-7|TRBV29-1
CSVVGSAYEQYF
TGCAGCGTTGTGGGCTCCGCCTACGAGCAGTACTTC
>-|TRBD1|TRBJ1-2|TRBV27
CASSLGQYYGYTF
TGTGCCAGCAGCCTGGGACAGTATTATGGCTACACCTTC
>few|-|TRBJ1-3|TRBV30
CAWSGNLNTIYF
TGTGCCTGGAGTGGGAACCTAAACACCATATATTTT
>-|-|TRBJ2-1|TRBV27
CASSFPPGGLPNEQFF
TGTGCCAGCAGTTTTCCCCCAGGAGGGCTCCCCAATGAGCAGTTCTTC
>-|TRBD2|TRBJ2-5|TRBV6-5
CASSYLAGEGQETQYF
TGTGCCAGCAGTTATCTGGCGGGGGAGGGCCAAGAGACCCAGTACTTC
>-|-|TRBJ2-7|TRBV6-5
CASRTSGYEQYF
TGTGCCAGCAGAACTTCGGGCTACGAGCAGTACTTC
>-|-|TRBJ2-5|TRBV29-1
CSVDGFGLAEETQYF
TGCAGCGTTGATGGCTTCGGACTCGCGGAAGAGACCCAGTACTTC
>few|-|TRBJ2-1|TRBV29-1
CSVGASAGDYNEQFF
TGCAGCGTTGGGGCCTCGGCAGGGGACTACAATGAGCAGTTCTTC
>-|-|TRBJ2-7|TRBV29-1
CSVGVEGDSYEQYF
TGCAGCGTTGGGGTTGAGGGGGATTCCTACGAGCAGTACTTC
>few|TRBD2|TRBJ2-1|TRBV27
CASTLSGGLSYNEQFF
TGTGCCAGCACCTTAAGCGGGGGCCTGTCCTACAATGAGCAGTTCTTC
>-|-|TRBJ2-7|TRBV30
CAWGDGRSYEQYF
TGTGCCTGGGGGGACGGCCGCTCCTACGAGCAGTACTTC
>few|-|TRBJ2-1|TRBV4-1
CASSQEYSGPNEQFF
TGCGCCAGCAGCCAAGAATACTCTGGGCCCAATGAGCAGTTCTTC
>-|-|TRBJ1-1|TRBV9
CASSVGRTDEAFF
TGTGCCAGCAGCGTAGGTAGGACAGATGAAGCTTTCTTT
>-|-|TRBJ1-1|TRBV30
CAWSPTTEAFF
TGTGCCTGGAGCCCAACCACTGAAGCTTTCTTT
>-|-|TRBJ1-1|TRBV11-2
CASSLMGRAEAFF
TGTGCCAGCAGCTTAATGGGAAGGGCTGAAGCTTTCTTT
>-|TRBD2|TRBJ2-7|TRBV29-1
CSVAPGGANKADEQYF
TGCAGCGTTGCCCCGGGAGGGGCCAACAAAGCCGACGAGCAGTACTTC
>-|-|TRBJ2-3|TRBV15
CATSTLSSTDTQYF
TGTGCCACCAGCACCCTTTCTAGCACAGATACGCAGTATTTT
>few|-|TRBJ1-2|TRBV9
CASSGGSAYGYTF
TGTGCCAGCAGCGGGGGTTCAGCCTATGGCTACACCTTC
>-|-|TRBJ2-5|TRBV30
CAWSAGAQETQYF
TGTGCCTGGAGTGCGGGGGCTCAAGAGACCCAGTACTTC
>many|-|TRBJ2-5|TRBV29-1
CSVEDQRGIKETQYF
TGCAGCGTTGAAGATCAGAGGGGGATCAAAGAGACCCAGTACTTC
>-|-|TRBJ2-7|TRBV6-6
CAVTKTDWEKGQYF
TGTGCCGTCACCAAGACAGATTGGGAAAAGGGGCAGTACTTC
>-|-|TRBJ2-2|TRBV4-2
CASSQTGELFF
TGTGCCAGCAGCCAAACCGGGGAGCTGTTTTTT